This paragraph covers one T cell receptor beta chain sequence. Its antigen is unknown. One base away there is no much larger clone; base qualities are not given. Autoproliferating (CFSEdim) and non-proliferating (CFSEhi) T cell fractions were sequenced separately after stimulus-free culture of CFSE-labeled PBMCs. In total, some 47 million CFSE-labeled PBMCs were cultured without stimulus for less than 9 days, after which replicate wells were pooled. PBMCs were labeled with around 0.48 uM CFSE and were cultured without exogenous stimuli in serum-free AIM-V medium. PBMCs were isolated by Ficoll density gradient centrifugation and cryopreserved before use. Using a FACSAria III, live 7-AAD-negative cells were sorted, then washed with PBS and stored frozen at -80 degrees C as dry pellets. CDR3 length: 15 amino acids, cysteine to phenylalanine. The retained sequence is limited to the CDR3, 45 bases, with the frame set at the first base. V drops 2 bases and J drops 0 bases, leaving 9 bases in between. In the germline V gene, CDR1 corresponds to SGHTA and CDR2 to FQGTGA.

These data are taken from a study of memory B cells and T cells in multiple sclerosis (dated by TCRdb to the late 2010s). About the full investigation: The study compared TCR beta repertoires of autoproliferating peripheral T cells with brain lesion-infiltrating T cells in multiple sclerosis patients. Two multiple sclerosis patients were included in the TCR sequencing because brain lesions obtained at autopsy or brain-infiltrating cells obtained from biopsy were available for them. What the work shows at the level of the full study, not this receptor alone: Clone-set sizes differed between compartments, which influenced counts of shared clonotypes and required normalization.

Using the immunoSEQ Platform, TCRbeta CDR3 regions were amplified from extracted genomic DNA. The immunoSEQ assay combined multiplex PCR with high-throughput sequencing and a vendor bioinformatics pipeline. The original pipeline was this. After discarding non-productive sequences and any CDR3s under 4 amino acids in length, clonotype frequencies were recalculated for each sample. In immunoSEQ Analyzer 2.0, shared clonotypes were identified as those with identical CDR3 amino acid, V gene and J gene sequences. Repertoire overlap was normalized by dividing shared clonotype counts by the product of both clone-set sizes, with the result scaled by 1000 into arbitrary units. TCRdb took over this immuneACCESS table, retaining in-frame rearrangements with V and J assigned. Such tables are incomplete; in checked studies, under half of the missing clones stem from an unresolved V gene, and the remainder is unexplained. The DNA gave D and trimming, while V, J and clone size come from that table. Within this sample are fewer than 15,000 clones, with approximately 84% of them counted one time only. The top ten constitute about 2.8% of the sample.

Sequenced sample: PBMCs from blood kept in culture. The sequence was collected from a human donor with multiple sclerosis. This sequence uses TRBV7-3 and TRBJ2-3; no D gene can be assigned with confidence. The CDR3: CASSLGSRSTDTQYF. The DNA sequence reads TGTGCCAGCAGCTTAGGGTCCAGGAGCACAGATACGCAGTATTTT.